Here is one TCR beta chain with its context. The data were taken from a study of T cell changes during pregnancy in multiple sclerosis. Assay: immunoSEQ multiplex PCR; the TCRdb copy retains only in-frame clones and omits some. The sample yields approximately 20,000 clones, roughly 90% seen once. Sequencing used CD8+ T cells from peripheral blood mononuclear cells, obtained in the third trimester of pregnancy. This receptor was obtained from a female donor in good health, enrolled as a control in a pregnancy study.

The CDR3 region is CASSAEEGFGYEQYF. DNA of the CDR3: TGTGCCAGCAGCGCGGAGGAGGGTTTTGGCTACGAGCAGTACTTC. The chain has TRBV9 and TRBJ2-7, with D possibly being TRBD2 (6 bases). V was trimmed by 3 bases and J by 3 bases, leaving 16 bases between them. The CDR3 has 15 residues. Germline CDR1 is SGDLS and CDR2 is YYNGEE.